This T cell receptor beta chain was sequenced in a study of response to subunit inactivated influenza vaccine. The CDR3 extends over 13 amino acids. The V end was cut by 5 bases, the J end by 5 bases, with 12 bases between. From the RT-PCR reads, TCRdb called clonotypes with MiXCR, one entry per CDR3 protein. This table holds just under 550,000 distinct CDR3 sequences, approximately 20% found once. The data were also submitted as part of a second study, on T cells expressing NK-cell markers. From that paper: Production of TCR beta cDNA relied on 5'RACE template switching with UMIs. The dominant NKG2C+ clonotypes represented about 1.0-7.0% of CD8+ T cells in five to seven donors.

V and J are TRBV12-3 or TRBV12-4 and TRBJ1-1; D might be TRBD1 (6 bases). The sample was CD4+ T cells sorted from PBMCs, taken about 13 days after vaccination. The receptor was isolated from a man aged 45-65 years who received an inactivated influenza vaccine. CDR3 DNA sequence: TGTGCCAGCAGTCGCGGGGGGCGGACTGAAGCTTTCTTT. It translates to CASSRGGRTEAFF.